One and the same sample provided the 16 T cell receptor beta chains below, sequenced in a study of T cell responses to AZD1222 COVID-19 vaccine. Sequenced by immunoSEQ multiplex PCR; TCRdb stores in-frame clones only, minus some. Here the sample spans 100,000 or so clones, roughly 90% being singletons. Sequences were derived from peripheral blood, sampled on day 0 of AZD1222 vaccination. The receptors originated from an adult in good health.

The V gene is TRBV9, the J gene TRBJ2-5; 7 nucleotides agree with TRBD2. Germline CDR1 reads SGDLS; CDR2 reads YYNGEE. This CDR3 region has 16 residues. V gave up 0 bases and J gave up 5 bases; unmatched junction bases: 10. The CDR3: CASSVASSGGRETQYF. In DNA form, the CDR3 reads TGTGCCAGCAGCGTAGCCTCATCGGGAGGCCGTGAGACCCAGTACTTC.

V usage is TRBV10-1 and J usage is TRBJ1-3, with D perhaps matching TRBD1 (6 bases). The CDR3 runs to 17 residues. V lost 6 bases and J lost 5, with 23 bases in between. The germline V gene encodes CDR1 WNHNN and CDR2 SYGVQD (reference sequence). CDR3 loop: CASRDPTGTTSRNTIYF. The DNA of the CDR3 is TGCGCCAGCAGAGACCCTACCGGGACAACGAGTAGAAACACCATATATTTT.

This chain links TRBV3-1 (or the pseudogene TRBV3-2) with TRBJ1-4; D ambiguous. The CDR3 consists of 13 residues. Trimming removed 6 bases from V and 7 bases from J, with 12 bases in between. Germline V gene lookup returns CDR1 LGHDT and CDR2 YNNKEL (reference sequence). Written as DNA, the CDR3 is TGTGCCAGCAGACCCCTGCGGAGTGAAAAACTGTTTTTT. This translates into CASRPLRSEKLFF.

To note about this clone: The junction differs from germline at one of its ends, possibly a read error. The rearrangement joins TRBV28 to TRBJ1-2; possible D gene TRBD1, 5 bases. This CDR3 comprises 11 residues. Per germline, CDR1 MDHEN and CDR2 SYDVKM. CDR3 sequence reads: CASSRYRQPAF. CDR3 coding DNA: TGTGCCAGCAGTCGCTACAGGCAGCCGGCCTTC.

This rearrangement joins TRBV7-9 to TRBJ1-2; D not resolved. Germline V gives CDR1 SEHNR, CDR2 FQNEAQ (reference sequence). V lost 5 bases and J 3 bases, leaving 4 bases between the germline ends. This CDR3 region has 11 residues. The CDR3 loop reads CASSRDYGYTF. The CDR3 coding sequence is TGTGCCAGCAGCCGAGACTATGGCTACACCTTC. Supplemented by reference TRBV7-9 and TRBJ1-2, the full variable domain reads DTGVSQNPRHKITKRGQNVTFRCDPISEHNRLYWYRQTLGQGPEFLTYFQNEAQLEKSRLLSDRFSAERPKGSFSTLEIQRTEQGDSAMYLCASSRDYGYTFGSGTRLTVV.

This clone was recorded once. The chain couples TRBV6-5 to TRBJ1-1; D unresolved. This CDR3 is built from 13 residues. Germline V gene data show CDR1 as MNHEY and CDR2 as SVGAGI. Trimming shortened V by 0 bases and J by 4 bases, and 6 bases separated the two germline ends. CDR3: CASSYSEGTEAFF. The CDR3 DNA follows: TGTGCCAGCAGTTACTCTGAGGGCACTGAAGCTTTCTTT.

This chain joins TRBV27 and TRBJ2-2; D may be TRBD1 (6 bases). Trimming cost V 2 bases and J 6 bases, with 10 bases left between them. CDR3 length: 14 amino acids. The germline V gene encodes CDR1 MNHEY and CDR2 SMNVEV (reference sequence). CDR3 sequence (DNA): TGTGCCAGCAGTTTAACAGGGTTGGCCGGGGAGCTGTTTTTT. It translates to CASSLTGLAGELFF.

The chain recombines TRBV28 with TRBJ1-2; 8 nucleotides agree with TRBD1. The CDR3 is 14 residues long. V was clipped by 8 bases and J by 2 bases; unmatched bases: 7. Per germline, CDR1 MDHEN and CDR2 SYDVKM. Written as DNA, the CDR3 is TGTGCCAGCCGGGAAAACAGGGGGAACTATGGCTACACCTTC. Translated, it gives CASRENRGNYGYTF.

The V and J genes are TRBV19 and TRBJ2-1; TRBD1 is a possible D gene (6 bases). Looked up from germline, CDR1 is LNHDA and CDR2 is SQIVND (reference sequence). The ends were cut back, 4 bases at V and 8 bases at J, with 12 bases in the middle. The CDR3 is made up of 13 amino acids. In DNA, the CDR3 is TGTGCCAGTAGTAACAGGGCGGGCGATGAGCAGTTCTTC. As protein: CASSNRAGDEQFF.

This sequence joins TRBV6-5 and TRBJ1-1; 11 bases fit TRBD1. The germline V gene has CDR1 MNHEY and CDR2 SVGAGI. J lost 4 bases, V lost 7 bases, and 2 bases had no gene match. The CDR3 contains 13 residues. The CDR3 sequence: CASTGQGATEAFF. For the CDR3, the DNA is TGTGCCAGCACCGGACAGGGGGCCACTGAAGCTTTCTTT.

The chain carries TRBV23-1 and TRBJ1-5; D unclear. TRBV23-1 is placed among ORFs of uncertain function. The CDR3 extends over 16 amino acids. With 3 bases removed from V and 3 bases from J, the gap between germline ends came to 15 bases. CDR3 in amino acids: CASSHPCKSYNQPQHF. CDR3 sequence (DNA): TGCGCCAGCAGTCACCCGTGTAAGAGCTACAATCAGCCCCAGCATTTT.

This chain links TRBV7-9 with TRBJ2-6; D possibly corresponds to TRBD1 (5 bases). This CDR3 contains 18 residues. In germline, CDR1 is SEHNR, CDR2 FQNEAQ (reference sequence). V was trimmed by 0 bases and J by 2 bases, leaving 14 bases between them. The DNA of the CDR3 is TGTGCCAGCAGCTTAGCAGCCGGCAGGGCCCCTGGGGCCAACGTCCTGACTTTC. This encodes CASSLAAGRAPGANVLTF.

The chain joins TRBV19 to TRBJ2-3, with D unclear. V lost 5 bases and J 2 bases, leaving 11 bases between the germline ends. The CDR3 length is 14 residues. Germline V gene data show CDR1 as LNHDA and CDR2 as SQIVND (reference sequence). In nucleotides, the CDR3 is TGTGCCAGTAGTTACACAATTCCCACAGATACGCAGTATTTT. Translation: CASSYTIPTDTQYF.

This rearrangement joins TRBV12-3 or TRBV12-4 to TRBJ2-2; D call uncertain. With 10 bases removed from V and 1 base from J, the gap between germline ends came to 10 bases. The CDR3 has 13 residues. The CDR3 region is CATLWENTGELFF. For the CDR3, the DNA is TGTGCCACCCTTTGGGAGAACACCGGGGAGCTGTTTTTT.

The chain links TRBV6-2 or TRBV6-3 to TRBJ2-5, with TRBD1 matching 8 bases. Trimming cost V 5 bases and J 6 bases; bases outside gene matches: 8. Germline V gene data show CDR1 as MNHEY and CDR2 as SVGEGT. This CDR3 comprises 14 residues. This CDR3 is CASSPDRGVQTQYF. The CDR3 nucleotides read TGTGCCAGCAGTCCCGACAGGGGCGTACAGACCCAGTACTTC.

V is TRBV5-6 and J is TRBJ2-7; D gene unclear. In germline, CDR1 is SGHDT, CDR2 YYEEEE. Deletions cut 4 bases from V and 1 base from J, with 15 bases between. The CDR3 is made up of 15 amino acids. The CDR3 region is CASSAIQYVSYEQYF. In DNA, the CDR3 is TGTGCCAGCAGCGCAATCCAGTACGTTTCCTACGAGCAGTACTTC. Based on the CDR3 plus reference TRBV5-6 and TRBJ2-7, the full variable domain is DAGVTQSPTHLIKTRGQQVTLRCSPKSGHDTVSWYQQALGQGPQFIFQYYEEEERQRGNFPDRFSGHQFPNYSSELNVNALLLGDSALYLCASSAIQYVSYEQYFGPGTRLTVT.